This T cell receptor beta chain is from a study of technical replicates of blood from a handful of donors (dated by TCRdb to the late 2010s). The library was obtained by the immunoSEQ multiplex PCR assay. The table was pulled from immuneACCESS by TCRdb, which kept in-frame rearrangements only. Such tables lose some clones; where checked, under half of the loss comes from unresolved V genes, and the rest has no known cause. For this sample there are under 85,000 clones; just under 95% appear just once. The ten largest clones represent 0.41% of the sample. To note about this clone: The antigen it recognizes is unknown. There are no base qualities to consult, and no much larger clone falls within one base.

Here V drops 6 bases and J drops 4 bases, and the junction holds 5 bases not matched to any gene. The CDR3, cysteine through phenylalanine, is 14 amino acids long. Here the CDR3 DNA is all that survives: 42 bases in frame from base 1. From the germline V gene, CDR1 is SGHNT and CDR2 is YENEEA. Sequencing input: T cells isolated from PBMCs. This TCR came from a human donor in good health. The sequence is built from TRBV11-3 and TRBJ2-7; the junction holds 11 bases that match TRBD1. The CDR3: CASRPGTGGYEQYF. Read as DNA, the sequence is TGTGCCAGCAGGCCCGGGACAGGGGGATACGAGCAGTACTTC. Joined to the reference TRBV11-3 and TRBJ2-7 proteins, this CDR3 gives the full variable domain: EAGVVQSPRYKIIEKKQPVAFWCNPISGHNTLYWYLQNLGQGPELLIRYENEEAVDDSQLPKDRFSAERLKGVDSTLKIQPAELGDSAVYLCASRPGTGGYEQYFGPGTRLTVT.